The present entry profiles one T cell receptor beta chain with its context. The antigen it recognizes is unknown. The input lacks base qualities; no much larger clone sits a single base away. The immunoSEQ Assay, a bias-controlled multiplex PCR, was used to amplify TCRbeta CDR3 regions from genomic DNA. Processing in the source paper ran as follows. The number of nucleated cells in each sample was estimated from the amplification of reference gene primers within the assay. To quantify the absolute abundance of each unique TCRbeta CDR3 rearrangement, sequence reads were collapsed and filtered. Productive Simpson clonality was computed per sample as the square root of Simpson's diversity index over productive rearrangements. Held by TCRdb, this immuneACCESS table contains in-frame sequences only and omits some clones. Under half of the omission traces to an unresolved V gene where checked; the cause of the rest is unknown. V, J and clone size are those of that table, while D and trimming were read from the DNA. The sample has about 90,000 clones on record, about 88% of them singletons. The top ten hold 1.2% of the sample.

Per the germline V gene, MDHEN is the CDR1 and SYDVKM is the CDR2. From the cysteine up to the phenylalanine, the CDR3 has a length of 15 residues. Just the 45-base CDR3 DNA is kept, in frame starting at base 1. The junction shows trimming of 5 bases on V and 5 bases on J, and the gene matches do not reach 9 bases of it. This sample was taken from a study of blood T cell repertoires in COVID-19 (dated by TCRdb to 2018 to 2020). Study-wide context: Samples from collaborators originated in the United States, Italy and Spain and spanned both the acute and convalescent phases of COVID-19. The prospective study material was composed of cDNA or gDNA derived from T cells, B-cell-depleted T cells, or PBMCs. Subjects who had been exposed to COVID-19, were actively infected with it, or had recovered from it provided the deeply sampled blood TCRbeta repertoires that made up the dataset. The repertoires were made available in a free public database intended to serve as a resource for research on the immune response to SARS-CoV-2. The samples were drawn from two sources: the first 160 participants of the ongoing ImmuneRACE study, and over 1,000 subjects contributed by 6 global collaborators. Sample metadata almost always included a de-identified subject ID, COVID-19 status, age in years and sex. HLA class I and class II types, where available, came from metadata supplied by the sample provider rather than from assay-based typing. The paper's findings and limits, for the study overall: The quantity of clinical and demographic metadata differed by source and by participant and was supplied without curation.

Whole blood was collected in K2EDTA tubes by collaborating institutions according to the institutions' own protocols. For TCRbeta analysis, collaborator samples were shipped as frozen whole blood, as isolated PBMCs, or as DNA extracted from either sample type. The V and J genes are TRBV28 and TRBJ2-7; TRBD2 agrees with 10 junctional bases. This receptor was taken from a man of 80 years or more with active or convalescent COVID-19. The material sequenced was peripheral blood. The CDR3 amino acid sequence is: CASSLAGVGWDEQYF. In nucleotide form, the sequence is TGTGCCAGCAGTCTAGCGGGAGTGGGATGGGACGAGCAGTACTTC.